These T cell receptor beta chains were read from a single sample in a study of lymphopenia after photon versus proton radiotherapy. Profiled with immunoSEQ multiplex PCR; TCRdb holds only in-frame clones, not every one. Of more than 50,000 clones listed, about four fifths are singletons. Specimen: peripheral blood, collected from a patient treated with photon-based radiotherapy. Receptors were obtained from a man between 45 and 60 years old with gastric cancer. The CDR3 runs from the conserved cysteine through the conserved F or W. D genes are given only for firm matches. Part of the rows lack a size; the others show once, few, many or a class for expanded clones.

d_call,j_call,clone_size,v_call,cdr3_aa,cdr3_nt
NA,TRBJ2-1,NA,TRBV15,CATPPSEARRNNEQFF,TGTGCCACCCCCCCCTCGGAAGCGAGGAGGAACAATGAGCAGTTCTTC
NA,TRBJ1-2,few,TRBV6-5,CASSLKGGVNYGYTF,TGTGCCAGCAGCCTGAAGGGGGGGGTTAACTATGGCTACACCTTC
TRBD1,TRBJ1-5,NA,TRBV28,CASSFWDRDQPQHF,TGTGCCAGCAGTTTTTGGGACAGGGATCAGCCCCAGCATTTT
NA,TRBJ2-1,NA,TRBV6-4,CASSESGVDEQFF,TGTGCCAGCAGTGAATCGGGGGTGGATGAGCAGTTCTTC
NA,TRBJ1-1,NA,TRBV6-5,CASITGRMNTEAFF,TGTGCCAGCATCACAGGGCGGATGAACACTGAAGCTTTCTTT
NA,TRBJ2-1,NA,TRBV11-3,CASSLDVNEQFF,TGTGCCAGCAGCTTAGATGTCAATGAGCAGTTCTTC
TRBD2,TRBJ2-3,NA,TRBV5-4,CASIHSGDTDTQYF,TGTGCCAGCATCCATAGCGGGGACACAGATACGCAGTATTTT
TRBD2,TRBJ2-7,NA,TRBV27,CASSLVGGRAYEQYF,TGTGCCAGCAGTTTGGTCGGCGGGAGGGCCTACGAGCAGTACTTC
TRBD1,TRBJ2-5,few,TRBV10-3,CAISATGGGETQYF,TGTGCCATCAGTGCGACAGGGGGGGGAGAGACCCAGTACTTC
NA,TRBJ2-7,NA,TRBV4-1,CASSRDGTYEQYF,TGCGCCAGCAGCCGGGACGGGACCTACGAGCAGTACTTC
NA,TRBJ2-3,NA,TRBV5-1,CASSSSVYGSTDTQYF,TGCGCCAGCAGCTCCTCGGTTTATGGGAGCACAGATACGCAGTATTTT
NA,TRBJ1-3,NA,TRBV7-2,CASSWDGGNTIYF,TGTGCCAGCAGTTGGGACGGTGGAAACACCATATATTTT
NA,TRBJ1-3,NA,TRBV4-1,CASSQDRRGGNTIYF,TGCGCCAGCAGCCAAGATCGGAGGGGAGGAAACACCATATATTTT
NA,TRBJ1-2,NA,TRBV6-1,CASSTTVDYGYTF,TGTGCCAGCAGTACGACAGTGGACTATGGCTACACCTTC
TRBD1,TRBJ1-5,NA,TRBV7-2,CASSLGDSYSNQPQHF,TGTGCCAGCAGCTTGGGGGACAGTTATAGCAATCAGCCCCAGCATTTT
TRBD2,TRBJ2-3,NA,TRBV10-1,CASRVTSAPPDTQYF,TGCGCCAGCAGAGTGACTAGCGCCCCCCCAGATACGCAGTATTTT
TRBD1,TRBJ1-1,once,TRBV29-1,CSVDLLGQGSTEAFF,TGCAGCGTTGACCTTCTCGGACAGGGGTCCACTGAAGCTTTCTTT
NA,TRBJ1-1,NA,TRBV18,CASSPPQGRDTEAFF,TGTGCCAGCTCACCACCCCAGGGAAGAGACACTGAAGCTTTCTTT
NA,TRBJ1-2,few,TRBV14,CASSQVGYRSGNYGYTF,TGTGCCAGCAGCCAAGTGGGGTATCGGAGTGGGAACTATGGCTACACCTTC
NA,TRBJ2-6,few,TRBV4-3,CASSLDSPSGANVLTF,TGCGCCAGCAGCTTGGATAGCCCCTCTGGGGCCAACGTCCTGACTTTC
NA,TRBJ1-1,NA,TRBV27,CASSLSRLMNTEAFF,TGTGCCAGCAGTTTATCCAGGCTCATGAACACTGAAGCTTTCTTT
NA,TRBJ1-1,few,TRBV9,CASSVGPSREAFF,TGTGCCAGCAGCGTAGGTCCGTCTCGAGAAGCTTTCTTT
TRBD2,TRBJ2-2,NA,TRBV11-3,CASSLLAGGPAGELFF,TGTGCCAGCAGTTTACTAGCGGGAGGGCCCGCCGGGGAGCTGTTTTTT
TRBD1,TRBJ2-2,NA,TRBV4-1,CASSQAEDRGLNTGELFF,TGCGCCAGCAGCCAAGCCGAGGACAGGGGGTTGAACACCGGGGAGCTGTTTTTT
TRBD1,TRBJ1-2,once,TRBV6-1,CASSEAGTGSYYGYTF,TGTGCCAGCAGTGAAGCCGGGACAGGGAGTTACTATGGCTACACCTTC
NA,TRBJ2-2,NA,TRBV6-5,CASSYSEGLNTGELFF,TGTGCCAGCAGTTACTCGGAGGGCCTGAACACCGGGGAGCTGTTTTTT
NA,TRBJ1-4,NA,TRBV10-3,CAAAPSLGTNEKLFF,TGTGCCGCCGCCCCGAGCCTGGGAACTAATGAAAAACTGTTTTTT
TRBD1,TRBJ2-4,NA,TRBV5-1,CASSADRDDKNIQYF,TGCGCCAGCAGCGCGGACAGGGATGACAAAAACATTCAGTACTTC
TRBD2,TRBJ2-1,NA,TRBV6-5,CASSSLAGGPNEQFF,TGTGCCAGCAGCAGCCTAGCGGGAGGGCCCAATGAGCAGTTCTTC
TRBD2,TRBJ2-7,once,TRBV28,CASSPRSGRNYEQYF,TGTGCCAGCAGCCCTCGAAGCGGGAGGAACTACGAGCAGTACTTC
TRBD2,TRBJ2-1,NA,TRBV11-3,CASSLGVAGEAYNEQFF,TGTGCCAGCAGCTTAGGGGTAGCGGGAGAAGCTTACAATGAGCAGTTCTTC
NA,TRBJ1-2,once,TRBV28,CATLSTEKIGYTF,TGTGCCACCCTTTCGACAGAGAAGATTGGCTACACCTTC
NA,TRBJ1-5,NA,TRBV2,CASSDFIGNQPQHF,TGTGCCAGCAGTGATTTTATCGGCAATCAGCCCCAGCATTTT
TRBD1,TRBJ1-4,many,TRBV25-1,CASSEQGDSKLFF,TGTGCCAGCAGTGAACAGGGGGATTCAAAACTGTTTTTT
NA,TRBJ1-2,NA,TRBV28,CASSIPVTPNYGYTF,TGTGCCAGCAGTATCCCAGTTACCCCCAACTATGGCTACACCTTC
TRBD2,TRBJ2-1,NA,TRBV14,CASSQAALAGGRINNEQFF,TGTGCCAGCAGCCAAGCCGCCTTAGCGGGAGGCCGAATCAACAATGAGCAGTTCTTC
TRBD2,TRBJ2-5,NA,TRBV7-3,CASSLGVSGVQETQYF,TGTGCCAGCAGCTTAGGGGTTAGCGGGGTCCAAGAGACCCAGTACTTC
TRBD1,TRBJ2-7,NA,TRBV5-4,CASRQGTGVSYEQYF,TGTGCCAGCAGACAAGGGACAGGCGTCTCCTACGAGCAGTACTTC
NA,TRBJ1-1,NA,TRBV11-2,CASSPLGGGTEAFF,TGTGCCAGCAGCCCCCTGGGGGGAGGGACTGAAGCTTTCTTT
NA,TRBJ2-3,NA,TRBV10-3,CAIKEEGRTTDTQYF,TGTGCCATCAAGGAGGAGGGCCGGACGACAGATACGCAGTATTTT
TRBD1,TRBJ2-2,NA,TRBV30,CAWRTGAMNTGELFF,TGTGCCTGGAGAACAGGGGCGATGAACACCGGGGAGCTGTTTTTT
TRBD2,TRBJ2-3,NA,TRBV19,CASSIGGGLAADTQYF,TGTGCCAGTAGTATAGGAGGGGGACTAGCGGCAGATACGCAGTATTTT
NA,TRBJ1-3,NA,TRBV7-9,CASSPITGGSEAGNTIYF,TGTGCCAGCAGCCCTATCACCGGGGGTAGTGAGGCTGGAAACACCATATATTTT
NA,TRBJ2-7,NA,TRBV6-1,CASSEALNVQYF,TGTGCCAGCAGTGAAGCCCTAAATGTGCAGTACTTC
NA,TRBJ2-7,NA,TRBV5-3,CARSFLAGRRDEQYF,TGTGCCAGAAGCTTTCTGGCAGGGAGGCGTGACGAGCAGTACTTC
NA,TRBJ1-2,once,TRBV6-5,CASSPHGGDYGYTF,TGTGCCAGCAGCCCCCACGGGGGGGACTATGGCTACACCTTC
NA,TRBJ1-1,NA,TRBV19,CASNEGGTEAFF,TGTGCCAGTAATGAGGGGGGCACTGAAGCTTTCTTT
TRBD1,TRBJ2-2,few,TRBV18,CASSPQGQGYTGELFF,TGTGCCAGCTCACCACAGGGACAGGGATACACCGGGGAGCTGTTTTTT